These 4 T cell receptor beta chains came from one sample sequenced in a study of Ad26.COV2.S vaccination and SARS-CoV-2 variants. The sample's treatment: some 20 received Ad26.COV2.S at low or high dose, single or two shots; about 5 received placebo; per-sample allocation not given. Sampling took place 63 days after the first vaccine or placebo injection. Libraries were prepared by immunoSEQ multiplex PCR; TCRdb keeps only in-frame clonotypes and omits some of them. The profile shows around 270,000 clones, 87% of them singletons. Sequences were derived from peripheral blood, sampled in a trial of Ad26.COV2.S vaccine versus placebo. These receptors all come from a person between 18 and 60 years old who received the Ad26.COV2.S COVID-19 vaccine or a placebo.

The chain uses TRBV10-3 and TRBJ1-2; the match to TRBD1 covers 7 bases. V lost 6 bases to trimming and J lost 12 bases; unmatched junction nucleotides: 4. This CDR3 spans 10 amino acids. Germline lookup yields CDR1 ENHRY and CDR2 SYGVKD. The DNA for the CDR3 is TGTGCCATCAGCTACAGGGGAAACACCTTC. Translating it yields CAISYRGNTF.

This clone has a single count. The rearrangement joins TRBV30 to TRBJ1-3; D is unclear. Deletions cut 0 bases from V and 2 bases from J, with 5 bases between. The V gene's germline CDR1 is GTSNPN and CDR2 SVGIG (reference sequence). The CDR3 has 13 amino acids. For the CDR3, the DNA is TGTGCCTGGAGTGTGGCCGCTGGAAACACCATATATTTT. Its translation: CAWSVAAGNTIYF.

With regard to this clone: A read error may account for a junction end that differs from germline. The V call is TRBV7-7, the J call TRBJ2-3, with TRBD2 identical over 8 bases. In germline, CDR1 is SSHAT, CDR2 FNYEAQ (reference sequence). The CDR3 consists of 15 residues. CDR3 nucleotides: TGTGCTAGCAGCTTAGTCGGGACTAGTACAGATACGCAGTATTTT. Translating it yields CASSLVGTSTDTQYF.

This clone was recorded once. The rearrangement joins TRBV5-1 to TRBJ1-2; 7 positions match TRBD1. This CDR3 comprises 14 residues. The junction had 10 bases not matched to a gene; V was cut back by 4 bases and J by 7 bases. The V gene's germline CDR1 is SGHRS and CDR2 YFSETQ. The CDR3 DNA reads as TGCGCCAGCAGCCCACTGACAGGGTCGGGTGGCTACACCTTC. It translates to CASSPLTGSGGYTF.